Below, 10 T cell receptor beta chains from the same sample are listed, as sequenced in a study of blood T cell repertoires in COVID-19. The protocol was immunoSEQ multiplex PCR, while the TCRdb copy is restricted to in-frame clones and leaves out a portion. The table includes about 60,000 clones, 76% detected once. The specimen sequenced was peripheral blood. The receptors come from a woman over 75 with acute or convalescent COVID-19.

J is TRBJ2-2 and V is TRBV28; 7 bases match TRBD1. V lost 5 bases to trimming and J lost 0 bases; unmatched junction nucleotides: 6. This CDR3 has 16 amino acids. Germline CDR1 reads MDHEN; CDR2 reads SYDVKM. The CDR3 region is CASSPGDSSNTGELFF. In DNA form, the CDR3 reads TGTGCCAGCAGTCCAGGGGACAGTTCGAACACCGGGGAGCTGTTTTTT. Supplemented by reference TRBV28 and TRBJ2-2, the full variable domain reads DVKVTQSSRYLVKRTGEKVFLECVQDMDHENMFWYRQDPGLGLRLIYFSYDVKMKEKGDIPEGYSVSREKKERFSLILESASTNQTSMYLCASSPGDSSNTGELFFGEGSRLTVL.

The genes are TRBV2 and TRBJ2-7; a weak D match, TRBD2 (6 bases). CDR3 length equals 14 residues. V shed 1 base and J shed 3 bases, with 10 bases lying between them. CDR1 and CDR2 (germline): SNHLY, FYNNEI. CDR3 DNA: TGTGCCAGCAGTGAAGGGGGGGTAGGCTACGAGCAGTACTTC. Residues: CASSEGGVGYEQYF.

The V gene is TRBV6-5, the J gene TRBJ2-2, with a weak D call TRBD2 (5 bases). The CDR3 extends over 11 amino acids. Deletions cut 11 bases from V and 6 bases from J, with 10 bases between. CDR1 MNHEY and CDR2 SVGAGI come from the germline V gene. CDR3 amino acids: CAVEDAGELFF. CDR3 nucleotides: TGTGCCGTGGAGGATGCCGGGGAGCTGTTTTTT.

This clone was seen a handful of times. The gene calls are TRBV5-8 and TRBJ1-2, with 8 bases lining up with TRBD1. Germline V gene lookup returns CDR1 SGHTS and CDR2 YDEGEE. The CDR3 is 16 amino acids. V trimming: 2 bases; J trimming: 4 bases; junction bases outside the gene matches: 10. CDR3 bases: TGTGCCAGCAGCTTATTGGCGCAGGGGGCGGTCTATGGCTACACCTTC. As protein: CASSLLAQGAVYGYTF.

The chain uses TRBV27 and TRBJ1-1; no reliable D call. The CDR3 runs 14 residues. Germline V gene data show CDR1 as MNHEY and CDR2 as SMNVEV (reference sequence). V dropped 2 bases and J dropped 3 bases, with 10 bases sitting between them. CDR3 residues: CASSLGGSDTEAFF. Here the CDR3 DNA reads TGTGCCAGCAGTTTAGGTGGTTCGGACACTGAAGCTTTCTTT.

This chain uses TRBV29-1 with TRBJ2-7, with a possible D match to TRBD2 (5 bases). This CDR3 has 15 amino acids. V gave up 5 bases and J gave up 0 bases, with 17 bases separating them. Germline-derived CDR1 and CDR2 are SQVTM and ANQGSEA. CDR3 DNA sequence: TGCAGCGTTTCCCGGGGTGCCATACGCTCCTACGAGCAGTACTTC. The encoded protein is CSVSRGAIRSYEQYF.

This clone has more than one count but fewer than ten. The CDR3 coding sequence is TGTGCCAGCAGTTTGGCCTTGGGAGCGGAGCAGTACTTC. Translated, it gives CASSLALGAEQYF. The V call is TRBV12-3 or TRBV12-4, the J call TRBJ2-7; tentative D call: TRBD2 (5 bases). The CDR3 runs 13 residues. V lost 3 bases and J lost 7, with 13 bases in between.

The chain combines TRBV6-5 with TRBJ2-7, with 12 positions matching TRBD2. Germline values: CDR1 MNHEY, CDR2 SVGAGI. The CDR3 runs to 14 residues. After removal of 6 bases from V and 4 bases from J, the junction contained 4 bases not matched to a gene. In nucleotides, the CDR3 is TGTGCCAGCAGCCGAACTAGCGGGAGGTACGAGCAGTACTTC. This codes for CASSRTSGRYEQYF.

The chain uses TRBV6-5 and TRBJ1-5, with D tentatively TRBD1 (5 bases). The CDR3 consists of 15 residues. Germline CDR1 is MNHEY and CDR2 is SVGAGI. Trimming pared 2 bases from V and 4 bases from J, leaving 12 bases between. CDR3 residues: CASSYRGGGNQPQHF. The CDR3 DNA is TGTGCCAGCAGTTACCGCGGGGGAGGAAATCAGCCCCAGCATTTT.

CDR3 protein: CASSSGTGATYGYTF. CDR3 nucleotides: TGTGCCAGCAGCTCGGGGACAGGGGCCACCTATGGCTACACCTTC. This chain connects TRBV5-4 to TRBJ1-2; 10 nucleotides align to TRBD1. This CDR3 has 15 residues. The germline V gene encodes CDR1 SGHNT and CDR2 YYREEE (reference sequence). Unmatched junction bases numbered 6, after V lost 3 bases and J lost 4 bases.